The 25 T cell receptor beta chains presented below share a single source sample, sequenced in a study of CD8+ T cells in alopecia areata. The treatment: oral pan-JAK inhibitor, 5-10 mg twice daily. Sequencing relied on a cDNA template that was reverse transcribed from extracted RNA. Sequenced by immunoSEQ multiplex PCR; TCRdb stores in-frame clones only, minus some. This sample carries around 190,000 clones, less than 65% of them seen once, and the ten largest clones take roughly 4.2%. This specimen consisted of CD4+ T cells sorted from blood, obtained at week 4, from a patient treated with tofacitinib. The source is a human donor with alopecia areata.

The chain couples TRBV10-3 to TRBJ2-3; a weak D match, TRBD2 (6 bases). Germline V gene lookup returns CDR1 ENHRY and CDR2 SYGVKD. V lost 10 bases, J lost 4 bases, and 12 bases lay in between. This CDR3 has 12 amino acids. The CDR3 here is CATTDYPDTQYF. CDR3 in DNA: TGTGCCACCACGGACTACCCAGATACGCAGTATTTT.

The rearrangement joins TRBV5-4 to TRBJ2-5; TRBD1 or TRBD2 may be the D gene (5 bases each). V lost 4 bases to trimming and J lost 5 bases, with 21 bases between them. The CDR3 runs to 16 residues. CDR1 and CDR2 from the germline V gene are SGHNT and YYREEE (reference sequence). CDR3 sequence (DNA): TGTGCCAGCAGCACATCGGGACGGTACCCTGGGGAGACCCAGTACTTC. It is translated as CASSTSGRYPGETQYF.

The sample holds a few counts of this clone. The chain joins TRBV19 to TRBJ1-5, with D unresolved. The ends were cut back, 6 bases at V and 3 bases at J, with 12 bases in the middle. Germline CDR1 reads LNHDA; CDR2 reads SQIVND (reference sequence). The CDR3 extends over 14 amino acids. CDR3 sequence reads: CASSPDWTNQPQHF. In DNA, the CDR3 is TGTGCCAGTAGCCCCGACTGGACCAATCAGCCCCAGCATTTT.

J is TRBJ1-2 and V is TRBV30, with D perhaps TRBD1 (6 bases). Looked up from germline, CDR1 is GTSNPN and CDR2 is SVGIG (reference sequence). The CDR3 is 13 amino acids. Trimming shortened V by 5 bases and J by 0 bases, and 10 bases separated the two germline ends. In DNA form, the CDR3 reads TGTGCCTGGGTCCGGACAGCTAACTATGGCTACACCTTC. Translated: CAWVRTANYGYTF. Full variable domain (outside the CDR3, taken from reference TRBV30 and TRBJ1-2): SQTIHQWPATLVQPVGSPLSLECTVEGTSNPNLYWYRQAAGRGLQLLFYSVGIGQISSEVPQNLSASRPQDRQFILSSKKLLLSDSGFYLCAWVRTANYGYTFGSGTRLTVV.

This clone was detected only a few times. This rearrangement joins TRBV29-1 to TRBJ2-5; tentative D call: TRBD1 (6 bases). Germline assignment: CDR1 SQVTM and CDR2 ANQGSEA. The CDR3 extends over 14 amino acids. V was pared by 7 bases and J by 0 bases, with 15 bases between. The CDR3 region has the DNA TGCAGCGGTCGACTAAGGGGGTACCAAGAGACCCAGTACTTC. Translated: CSGRLRGYQETQYF.

This clone was detected only a few times. The chain uses TRBV5-1 and TRBJ2-3; 9 bases align to TRBD1. The J segment lost 0 bases and the V segment lost 6 bases, leaving 5 bases of the junction unmatched. The CDR3 is 15 amino acids. Germline V gene sequence: CDR1 SGHRS, CDR2 YFSETQ. CDR3 DNA: TGCGCCAGCAACGGACAGGGGCTAAGCACAGATACGCAGTATTTT. Translated: CASNGQGLSTDTQYF.

V is TRBV4-2 and J is TRBJ2-3, with 10 bases fitting TRBD1. Germline values: CDR1 LGHNA, CDR2 YNFKEQ. The CDR3 runs 18 residues. Trimming took 4 bases from V and 4 from J; bases not matched to a gene: 14. The CDR3 protein is CASSRARQGAIGADTQYF. CDR3 DNA sequence: TGTGCCAGCAGCCGCGCAAGACAGGGGGCAATTGGTGCAGATACGCAGTATTTT.

The chain combines TRBV30 with TRBJ1-2; D not certain. Germline V lookup: CDR1 GTSNPN, CDR2 SVGIG (reference sequence). Between the trimmed V and J ends, which lost 3 bases and 13 bases, there was a span of 15 bases. This CDR3 spans 11 amino acids. The CDR3 is CAWSARFGSTF. CDR3 nucleotide sequence: TGTGCCTGGAGCGCAAGATTTGGGTCCACCTTC.

The rearrangement links TRBV19 to TRBJ2-7; 9 nucleotides align to TRBD1. The germline V gene encodes CDR1 LNHDA and CDR2 SQIVND (reference sequence). J lost 2 bases, V lost 8 bases, and 4 bases had no gene match. CDR3 length equals 13 residues. CDR3 DNA: TGTGCCAGTTTGGACAGGGGAACCTACGAGCAGTACTTC. Translating it yields CASLDRGTYEQYF.

This chain joins TRBV18 and TRBJ1-6, with D unclear. CDR1 is KGHSH, CDR2 LQKENI, per germline. The V end lost 2 bases, the J end lost 5 bases, and 4 bases lay between the germline ends. This CDR3 has 13 amino acids. In DNA form, the CDR3 reads TGTGCCAGCTCACCAAGGGATAATTCACCCCTCCACTTT. Its protein product is CASSPRDNSPLHF.

The chain carries TRBV10-3 and TRBJ1-3; D ambiguous. The CDR3 has 15 residues. V gave up 6 bases and J gave up 8 bases, with 20 bases separating them. Germline CDR1 is ENHRY and CDR2 is SYGVKD. In DNA form, the CDR3 reads TGTGCCATCAGCCGCCTAGGGAACGACTGGGACACCATATATTTT. Translated, it gives CAISRLGNDWDTIYF.

The J gene is TRBJ2-7, the V gene TRBV7-9; 9 nucleotides match TRBD1. After removal of 3 bases from V and 2 bases from J, the junction contained 5 bases not matched to a gene. The germline CDR1 and CDR2 sequences are SEHNR and FQNEAQ (reference sequence). This CDR3 is 15 amino acids long. CDR3 bases: TGTGCCAGCAGCTTCCCGGGACAGGGTACCTACGAGCAGTACTTC. Protein product: CASSFPGQGTYEQYF.

The genes are TRBV5-1 and TRBJ2-3, with 7 bases fitting TRBD2. The CDR3 runs to 14 residues. The germline CDR1 and CDR2 sequences are SGHRS and YFSETQ. Unmatched junction bases numbered 6, after V lost 2 bases and J lost 6 bases. This chain's CDR3 is CASSFSGGYDTQYF. In nucleotides, the CDR3 is TGCGCCAGCAGCTTTTCCGGGGGGTATGATACGCAGTATTTT.

V usage is TRBV7-8 and J usage is TRBJ2-1, with TRBD2 as a possible D gene (5 bases). The CDR3 runs 16 residues. Trimming stripped 7 bases from V and 3 bases from J, with 19 bases between. Germline V gene data show CDR1 as SGHVS and CDR2 as FQNEAQ. DNA of the CDR3: TGTGCCAGCACCGAACTGGGCCGAGGGTTCTACAATGAGCAGTTCTTC. It translates to CASTELGRGFYNEQFF.

The chain employs TRBV5-4 and TRBJ1-4, with 7 bases that match TRBD1. This CDR3 has 15 amino acids. The trim removed 5 bases at V and 1 base at J, leaving 5 bases unmatched. The germline V gene has CDR1 SGHNT and CDR2 YYREEE (reference sequence). The CDR3 coding sequence is TGTGCCAGCAGTTTCGGGGACAGAACTAATGAAAAACTGTTTTTT. Its protein product is CASSFGDRTNEKLFF. Full variable domain (outside the CDR3, taken from reference TRBV5-4 and TRBJ1-4): ETGVTQSPTHLIKTRGQQVTLRCSSQSGHNTVSWYQQALGQGPQFIFQYYREEENGRGNFPPRFSGLQFPNYSSELNVNALELDDSALYLCASSFGDRTNEKLFFGSGTQLSVL.

For the CDR3, the DNA is TGTGCCAGCAGCCCTAGCGGGGGCGATACGCAGTATTTT. This translates into CASSPSGGDTQYF. The chain recombines TRBV7-6 with TRBJ2-3, with 10 bases aligning to TRBD2. J gave up 6 bases and V 5 bases, and 2 bases lay outside the gene matches. The CDR3 runs to 13 residues. Germline CDR1 SGHVS, CDR2 FNYEAQ.

V usage is TRBV6-5 and J usage is TRBJ1-1; D ambiguous. With 5 bases removed from V and 11 bases from J, the gap between germline ends came to 21 bases. This CDR3 is 14 amino acids long. Germline V gives CDR1 MNHEY, CDR2 SVGAGI. CDR3 sequence (DNA): TGTGCCAGCAGTACGCGAAGGTGGCTGCCTGGCGCTTTCTTT. Amino acids: CASSTRRWLPGAFF.

This clone has more than one count but fewer than ten. The rearrangement joins TRBV10-3 to TRBJ1-3; D gene ambiguous. CDR1 is ENHRY, CDR2 SYGVKD, per germline. Trimming shortened V by 4 bases and J by 2 bases, and 9 bases separated the two germline ends. The CDR3 sequence is 14 residues long. The DNA for the CDR3 is TGTGCCATCAGTGGAGAGAGGGCTGGAAACACCATATATTTT. This gives the protein CAISGERAGNTIYF.

This chain joins TRBV5-1 and TRBJ2-3; TRBD2 matches 8 bases. Germline V lookup: CDR1 SGHRS, CDR2 YFSETQ. With V trimmed by 3 bases and J by 0 bases, 6 bases remained unmatched. The CDR3 is 16 amino acids. Written as DNA, the CDR3 is TGCGCCAGCAGCTCGAGGCAGCGGGGGAGCACAGATACGCAGTATTTT. Its protein product is CASSSRQRGSTDTQYF. The full variable domain, rest sourced from reference TRBV5-1 and TRBJ2-3, is KAGVTQTPRYLIKTRGQQVTLSCSPISGHRSVSWYQQTPGQGLQFLFEYFSETQRNKGNFPGRFSGRQFSNSRSEMNVSTLELGDSALYLCASSSRQRGSTDTQYFGPGTRLTVL.

The rearrangement joins TRBV30 to TRBJ1-1; 10 nucleotides line up with TRBD1. The CDR3 spans 16 residues. Germline trimming cut 0 bases from V and 0 bases from J; bases unmatched to any gene: 4. Germline values: CDR1 GTSNPN, CDR2 SVGIG (reference sequence). Here the CDR3 DNA reads TGTGCCTGGAGTGTACGGGACAGGGGCTTGAACACTGAAGCTTTCTTT. Its protein product is CAWSVRDRGLNTEAFF. Full variable domain (outside the CDR3, taken from reference TRBV30 and TRBJ1-1): SQTIHQWPATLVQPVGSPLSLECTVEGTSNPNLYWYRQAAGRGLQLLFYSVGIGQISSEVPQNLSASRPQDRQFILSSKKLLLSDSGFYLCAWSVRDRGLNTEAFFGQGTRLTVV.

V usage is TRBV4-1 and J usage is TRBJ1-2, with TRBD1 matching 9 bases. The CDR3 covers 15 residues. After removal of 0 bases from V and 3 bases from J, the junction contained 2 bases not matched to a gene. CDR1 and CDR2 from the germline V gene are MGHRA and YSYEKL. In DNA form, the CDR3 reads TGCGCCAGCAGCCAAGATACAGGGGGCTACTATGGCTACACCTTC. This translates into CASSQDTGGYYGYTF.

This rearrangement joins TRBV30 to TRBJ1-5; D call uncertain. The V end lost 0 bases, the J end lost 0 bases, and 3 bases lay between the germline ends. This CDR3 region has 13 residues. Germline CDR1 and CDR2: GTSNPN and SVGIG (reference sequence). DNA for the CDR3: TGTGCCTGGAGTGTACATAGCAATCAGCCCCAGCATTTT. Protein sequence: CAWSVHSNQPQHF.

The chain combines TRBV7-9 with TRBJ2-6; D may be TRBD1 or TRBD2 (5 bases each). The CDR3 covers 16 residues. From germline, CDR1 is SEHNR and CDR2 FQNEAQ (reference sequence). V lost 1 base, J lost 3 bases, and 10 bases lay in between. DNA of the CDR3: TGTGCCAGCAGCTTAGTCTCGGGGCTTGGGGCCAACGTCCTGACTTTC. Encoded protein: CASSLVSGLGANVLTF. The full variable domain, with the rest looked up from reference TRBV7-9 and TRBJ2-6, is DTGVSQNPRHKITKRGQNVTFRCDPISEHNRLYWYRQTLGQGPEFLTYFQNEAQLEKSRLLSDRFSAERPKGSFSTLEIQRTEQGDSAMYLCASSLVSGLGANVLTFGAGSRLTVL.

The genes are TRBV29-1 and TRBJ2-3; D is unclear. Germline V CDR1 and CDR2: SQVTM, ANQGSEA. This CDR3 has 12 amino acids. The V end lost 7 bases, the J end lost 1 base, and 9 bases lay between the germline ends. CDR3 coding DNA: TGCAGCGAGGCCAGCCGCACAGATACGCAGTATTTT. Amino acids: CSEASRTDTQYF.

The V and J genes are TRBV7-2 and TRBJ2-7; D possibly uses TRBD1 or TRBD2 (5 bases each). The germline CDR1 and CDR2 sequences are SGHTA and FQGNSA. The CDR3 loop spans 16 amino acids. Between the trimmed V and J ends, which lost 7 bases and 2 bases, there was a span of 21 bases. CDR3 bases: TGTGCCAGCATCCCGGTGGGTAACGGGGACCCCTACGAGCAGTACTTC. It translates to CASIPVGNGDPYEQYF.